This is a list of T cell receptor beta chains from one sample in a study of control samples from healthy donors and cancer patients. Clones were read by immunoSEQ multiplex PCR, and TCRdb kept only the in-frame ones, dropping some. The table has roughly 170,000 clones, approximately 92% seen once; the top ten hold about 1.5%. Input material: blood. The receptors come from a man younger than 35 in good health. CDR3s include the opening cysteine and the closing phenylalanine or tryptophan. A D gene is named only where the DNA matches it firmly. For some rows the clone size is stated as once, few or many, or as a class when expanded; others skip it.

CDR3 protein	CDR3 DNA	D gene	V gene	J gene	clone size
CASSLQIEETQYF	TGTGCCAGCAGCCTACAGATAGAAGAGACCCAGTACTTC	-	TRBV6-5	TRBJ2-5	-
CASSGQNNQPQHF	TGTGCCAGCTCAGGACAGAACAATCAGCCCCAGCATTTT	-	TRBV18	TRBJ1-5	few
CASSLEGDLTYEQYF	TGCGCCAGCAGCTTGGAAGGGGACCTAACCTACGAGCAGTACTTC	-	TRBV5-1	TRBJ2-7	-
CASFPEEQFF	TGCGCCAGTTTTCCAGAAGAGCAGTTCTTC	-	TRBV23-1	TRBJ2-1	-
CASRNRDVEFQETQYF	TGCGCCAGCAGAAACCGGGACGTCGAGTTTCAAGAGACCCAGTACTTC	-	TRBV10-2	TRBJ2-5	-
CASSGGTGQETQYF	TGTGCCAGCAGCGGGGGGACAGGCCAAGAGACCCAGTACTTC	-	TRBV2	TRBJ2-5	once
CASSPTGPHSGNTIYF	TGTGCCAGCAGCCCGACCGGGCCCCACTCTGGAAACACCATATATTTT	-	TRBV7-6	TRBJ1-3	-
CASSNFVGQGNQPQHF	TGTGCCAGCAGTAACTTTGTGGGACAGGGCAATCAGCCCCAGCATTTT	TRBD1	TRBV27	TRBJ1-5	-
CAWSRGQAGYSNQPQHF	TGTGCCTGGAGTAGAGGACAGGCGGGTTATAGCAATCAGCCCCAGCATTTT	TRBD1	TRBV30	TRBJ1-5	-
CASSAVLVTGELFF	TGTGCCAGCAGCGCGGTACTCGTCACCGGGGAGCTGTTTTTT	-	TRBV7-2	TRBJ2-2	-
CASSYVVGEHYEQYF	TGCGCCAGCAGCTACGTGGTAGGGGAACACTACGAGCAGTACTTC	-	TRBV5-1	TRBJ2-7	-
CAWGGQGTEKLFF	TGTGCCTGGGGGGGACAGGGGACAGAAAAACTGTTTTTT	TRBD1	TRBV30	TRBJ1-4	once
CASASLVNSPLHF	TGTGCTAGTGCCTCCCTTGTTAATTCACCCCTCCACTTT	-	TRBV12-5	TRBJ1-6	-
CASIMDTVIRTEAFF	TGTGCCAGCATAATGGATACAGTAATTCGGACTGAAGCTTTCTTT	-	TRBV2	TRBJ1-1	once
CASSPLGEQYF	TGTGCCAGCAGTCCCCTCGGCGAGCAGTACTTC	-	TRBV28	TRBJ2-7	-
CASSPTGGGNTIYF	TGCGCCAGCAGCCCGACAGGGGGCGGAAACACCATATATTTT	TRBD1	TRBV5-1	TRBJ1-3	-
CASSVDRMNTEAFF	TGTGCCAGCAGCGTTGACAGGATGAACACTGAAGCTTTCTTT	-	TRBV9	TRBJ1-1	few
CASVYSLNTEAFF	TGTGCTAGTGTCTACAGCTTGAACACTGAAGCTTTCTTT	-	TRBV12-5	TRBJ1-1	few
CASSFGSSWRYQETQYF	TGTGCCAGCAGCTTTGGGAGCTCGTGGAGATATCAAGAGACCCAGTACTTC	-	TRBV5-5	TRBJ2-5	-
CASSLGPMNTEAFF	TGTGCCAGCAGCTTAGGCCCCATGAACACTGAAGCTTTCTTT	-	TRBV11-3	TRBJ1-1	-
CAWSVRSAEYYNEQFF	TGTGCCTGGAGTGTACGGTCGGCAGAGTATTACAATGAGCAGTTCTTC	-	TRBV30	TRBJ2-1	once
CASSVGAGGPETQYF	TGTGCCAGCAGCGTAGGGGCGGGGGGGCCAGAGACCCAGTACTTC	TRBD2	TRBV9	TRBJ2-5	once
CSASKGAAYNEQFF	TGCAGTGCTAGTAAGGGGGCGGCCTACAATGAGCAGTTCTTC	TRBD1	TRBV20-1	TRBJ2-1	-
CASSTGQNTEAFF	TGTGCCAGTAGCACAGGACAGAACACTGAAGCTTTCTTT	-	TRBV19	TRBJ1-1	-
CAIGRQGEGYTF	TGTGCCATCGGTCGGCAGGGGGAAGGCTACACCTTC	TRBD1	TRBV10-3	TRBJ1-2	-
CASSLNDRPNTEAFF	TGTGCCAGCAGCCTTAATGACAGACCTAACACTGAAGCTTTCTTT	-	TRBV28	TRBJ1-1	-
CASSLDRGYEQYF	TGTGCCAGCAGTTTGGACAGGGGTTACGAGCAGTACTTC	TRBD1	TRBV28	TRBJ2-7	-
CASSSGQGTDTQYF	TGTGCCAGCAGTTCCGGACAGGGCACAGATACGCAGTATTTT	TRBD1	TRBV6-6	TRBJ2-3	-
CASSTYTGEYAEQYF	TGTGCCAGCAGTACGTATACAGGGGAATATGCCGAGCAGTACTTC	TRBD1	TRBV28	TRBJ2-7	-
CASSQDSTVPYEQYF	TGTGCCAGCAGCCAAGATAGCACGGTGCCCTACGAGCAGTACTTC	-	TRBV3-1/TRBV3-2	TRBJ2-7	-
CASSQGLAGAYEQYF	TGTGCCAGCAGCCAAGGGCTAGCGGGAGCCTACGAGCAGTACTTC	TRBD2	TRBV3-1/TRBV3-2	TRBJ2-7	-
CASSSGQGHSNQPQHF	TGTGCCAGCAGCTCGGGACAGGGCCATAGCAATCAGCCCCAGCATTTT	TRBD1	TRBV5-8	TRBJ1-5	once
CASQASLRYLDTEAFF	TGTGCCAGCCAAGCCTCCTTGAGGTACCTCGACACTGAAGCTTTCTTT	-	TRBV2	TRBJ1-1	-
CATSQGGSTDTQYF	TGTGCCACCTCACAGGGGGGGAGCACAGATACGCAGTATTTT	-	TRBV24-1	TRBJ2-3	-
CASSVIDRANEQFF	TGTGCCAGTAGTGTAATCGACAGGGCTAATGAGCAGTTCTTC	TRBD1	TRBV19	TRBJ2-1	once
CASSLDRGTQYF	TGTGCCAGCAGCTTAGATCGGGGGACCCAGTACTTC	-	TRBV11-2	TRBJ2-5	-
CASSSLGQGENEQYF	TGCGCCAGCAGCTCCTTGGGACAGGGGGAAAACGAGCAGTACTTC	TRBD1	TRBV5-1	TRBJ2-7	-
CASSPSPYYEQYF	TGTGCCAGCAGCCCATCCCCCTACTACGAGCAGTACTTC	-	TRBV9	TRBJ2-7	-
CATGDTSSYEQYF	TGTGCCACCGGCGACACTAGCTCCTACGAGCAGTACTTC	-	TRBV10-3	TRBJ2-7	-
CAISESGGLGEQYF	TGTGCCATCAGTGAGTCTGGGGGGCTGGGCGAGCAGTACTTC	-	TRBV10-3	TRBJ2-7	-
CSVSDGGASGEQFF	TGCAGCGTTAGTGATGGGGGCGCATCTGGCGAGCAGTTCTTC	-	TRBV29-1	TRBJ2-1	-
CASSLDPIGQETQYF	TGCGCCAGCAGCTTGGACCCAATCGGACAAGAGACCCAGTACTTC	-	TRBV5-1	TRBJ2-5	-
CASSNSWKNTGELFF	TGTGCCAGCAGCAATTCATGGAAGAACACCGGGGAGCTGTTTTTT	-	TRBV21-1	TRBJ2-2	-
CASSLRDGGDNEQFF	TGTGCCAGCAGCTTACGGGACGGGGGCGACAATGAGCAGTTCTTC	-	TRBV7-3	TRBJ2-1	-
CASTLGSSGANVLTF	TGTGCCAGCACCTTAGGGTCGTCTGGGGCCAACGTCCTGACTTTC	-	TRBV7-3	TRBJ2-6	-
CASRSDTGGDEQYF	TGTGCCAGCAGGTCCGATACAGGGGGCGACGAGCAGTACTTC	TRBD1	TRBV6-5	TRBJ2-7	-
CAWRGGLLFTSPLHF	TGTGCCTGGAGGGGGGGATTACTGTTCACTTCACCCCTCCACTTT	-	TRBV30	TRBJ1-6	-
CASSDSRGRNQPQHF	TGTGCCAGCAGTGACTCGCGAGGGCGCAATCAGCCCCAGCATTTT	-	TRBV6-4	TRBJ1-5	-
CASSLRTGSSYNEQFF	TGTGCCAGCAGTCTACGGACAGGGAGCTCCTACAATGAGCAGTTCTTC	TRBD1	TRBV28	TRBJ2-1	once
CASSEVLRDLYGYTF	TGTGCCAGCAGTGAAGTTTTAAGAGACCTCTATGGCTACACCTTC	-	TRBV6-1	TRBJ1-2	-
CASSPGHSSSNTEAFF	TGCGCCAGCAGCCCGGGACATAGCTCGTCGAACACTGAAGCTTTCTTT	-	TRBV5-1	TRBJ1-1	-
CASSQEVRDGYTF	TGCGCCAGCAGCCAGGAAGTCAGGGATGGCTACACCTTC	-	TRBV4-1	TRBJ1-2	-
CSARGQYEQYF	TGCAGTGCTAGAGGTCAATACGAGCAGTACTTC	-	TRBV20-1	TRBJ2-7	-